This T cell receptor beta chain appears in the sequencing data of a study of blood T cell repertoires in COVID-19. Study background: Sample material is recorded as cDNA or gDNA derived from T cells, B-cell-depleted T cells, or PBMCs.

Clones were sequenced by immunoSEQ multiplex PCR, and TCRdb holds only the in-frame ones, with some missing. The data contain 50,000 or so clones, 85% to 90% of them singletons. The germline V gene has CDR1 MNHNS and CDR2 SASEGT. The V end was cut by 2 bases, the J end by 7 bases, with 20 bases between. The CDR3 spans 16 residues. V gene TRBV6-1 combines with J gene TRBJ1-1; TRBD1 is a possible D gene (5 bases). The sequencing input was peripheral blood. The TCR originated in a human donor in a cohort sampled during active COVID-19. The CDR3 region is CASSEKIGFGGLEAFF. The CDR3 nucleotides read TGTGCCAGCAGTGAAAAGATTGGGTTCGGGGGTCTTGAAGCTTTCTTT.